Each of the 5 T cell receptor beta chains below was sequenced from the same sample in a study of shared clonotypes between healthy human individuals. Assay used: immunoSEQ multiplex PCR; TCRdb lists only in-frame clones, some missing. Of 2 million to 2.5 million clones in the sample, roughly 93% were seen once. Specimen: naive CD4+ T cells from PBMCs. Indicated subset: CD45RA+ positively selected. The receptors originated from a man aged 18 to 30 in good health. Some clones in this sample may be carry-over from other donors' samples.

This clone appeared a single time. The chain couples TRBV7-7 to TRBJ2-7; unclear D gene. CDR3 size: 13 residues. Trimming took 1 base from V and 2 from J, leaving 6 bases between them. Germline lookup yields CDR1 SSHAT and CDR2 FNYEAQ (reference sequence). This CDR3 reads CASSLGLAYEQYF. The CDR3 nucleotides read TGTGCCAGCAGCTTAGGGCTAGCCTACGAGCAGTACTTC.

CDR3 sequence reads: CASSLGSLSGNTIYF. The CDR3 nucleotides are TGCGCCAGCAGCTTGGGCAGCCTCTCTGGAAACACCATATATTTT. This chain connects TRBV5-1 to TRBJ1-3; no clear D gene. Between the trimmed V and J ends, which lost 0 bases and 0 bases, there was a span of 7 bases. Germline lookup yields CDR1 SGHRS and CDR2 YFSETQ. This CDR3 comprises 15 residues.

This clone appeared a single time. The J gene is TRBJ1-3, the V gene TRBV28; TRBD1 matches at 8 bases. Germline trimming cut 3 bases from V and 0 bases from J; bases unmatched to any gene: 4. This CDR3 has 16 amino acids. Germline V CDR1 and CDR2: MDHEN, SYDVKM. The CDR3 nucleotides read TGTGCCAGCAGTTTCCCCACAGGGGGCTCTGGAAACACCATATATTTT. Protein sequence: CASSFPTGGSGNTIYF.

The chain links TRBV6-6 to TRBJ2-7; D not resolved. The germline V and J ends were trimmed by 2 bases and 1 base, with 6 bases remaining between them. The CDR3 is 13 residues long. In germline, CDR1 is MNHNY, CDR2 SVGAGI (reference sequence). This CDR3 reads CASSYQVSYEQYF. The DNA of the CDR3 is TGTGCCAGCAGTTACCAGGTTTCCTACGAGCAGTACTTC.

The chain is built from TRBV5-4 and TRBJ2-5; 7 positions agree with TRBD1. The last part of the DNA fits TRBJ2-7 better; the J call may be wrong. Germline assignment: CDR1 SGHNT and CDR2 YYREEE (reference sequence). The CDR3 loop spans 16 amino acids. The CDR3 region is CASSLEGGPNSYEQYF. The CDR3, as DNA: TGTGCCAGCAGCTTGGAAGGGGGCCCCAATTCCTACGAGCAGTACTTC.